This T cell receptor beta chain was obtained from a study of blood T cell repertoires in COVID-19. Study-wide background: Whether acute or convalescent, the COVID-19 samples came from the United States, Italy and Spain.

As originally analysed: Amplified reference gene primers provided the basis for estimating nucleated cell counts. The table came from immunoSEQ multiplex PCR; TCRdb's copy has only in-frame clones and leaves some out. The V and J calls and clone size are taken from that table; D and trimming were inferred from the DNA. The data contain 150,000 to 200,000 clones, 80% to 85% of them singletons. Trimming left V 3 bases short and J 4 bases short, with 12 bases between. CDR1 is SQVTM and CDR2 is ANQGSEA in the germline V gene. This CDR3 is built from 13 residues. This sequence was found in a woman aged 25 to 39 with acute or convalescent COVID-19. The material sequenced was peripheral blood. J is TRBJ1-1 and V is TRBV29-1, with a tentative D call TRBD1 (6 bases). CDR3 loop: CSVDYQGSTEAFF. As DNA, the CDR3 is TGCAGCGTTGACTATCAGGGGAGCACTGAAGCTTTCTTT.